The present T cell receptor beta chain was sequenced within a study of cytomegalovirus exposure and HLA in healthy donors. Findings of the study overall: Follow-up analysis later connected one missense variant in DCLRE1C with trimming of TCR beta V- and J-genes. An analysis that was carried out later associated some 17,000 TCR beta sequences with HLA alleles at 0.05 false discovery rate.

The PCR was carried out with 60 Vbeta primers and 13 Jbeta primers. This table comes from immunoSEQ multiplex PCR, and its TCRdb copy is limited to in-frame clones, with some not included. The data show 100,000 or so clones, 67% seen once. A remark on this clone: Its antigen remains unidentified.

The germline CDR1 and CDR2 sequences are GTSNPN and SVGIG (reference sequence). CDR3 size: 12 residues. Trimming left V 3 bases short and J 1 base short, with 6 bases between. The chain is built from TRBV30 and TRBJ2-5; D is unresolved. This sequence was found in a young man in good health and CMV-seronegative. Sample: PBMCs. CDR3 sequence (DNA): TGTGCCTGGAGCCCCGGCCAAGAGACCCAGTACTTC. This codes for CAWSPGQETQYF.